These 2 T cell receptor beta chains were all obtained from the same sample, sequenced in a study of technical replicates of blood from a handful of donors. Generated by immunoSEQ multiplex PCR, the TCRdb table keeps only in-frame clones and is missing some. Of 80,000 to 100,000 clones in the sample, about 90% were seen once. Sample: T cells isolated from PBMCs. All receptors come from a human donor in good health.

This chain connects TRBV6-4 to TRBJ2-7, with 11 bases fitting TRBD2. This CDR3 is 16 amino acids long. Germline trimming cut 4 bases from V and 5 bases from J; bases unmatched to any gene: 10. Per the germline V gene, CDR1 is MRHNA and CDR2 is SNTAGT. CDR3: CASSVPSGRNRNEQYF. The CDR3 DNA is TGTGCCAGCAGTGTACCTAGCGGGAGGAATAGGAACGAGCAGTACTTC.

This sequence joins TRBV9 and TRBJ2-7, with a weak D call TRBD2 (5 bases). This CDR3 spans 17 amino acids. V was pared by 3 bases and J by 1 base, with 20 bases between. The germline gives CDR1 SGDLS, CDR2 YYNGEE. CDR3 amino acids: CASSADFLSPGSYEQYF. The CDR3 bases are TGTGCCAGCAGCGCGGACTTCTTGAGCCCCGGGTCCTACGAGCAGTACTTC. Full variable domain (rest looked up from reference TRBV9 and TRBJ2-7): DSGVTQTPKHLITATGQRVTLRCSPRSGDLSVYWYQQSLDQGLQFLIQYYNGEERAKGNILERFSAQQFPDLHSELNLSSLELGDSALYFCASSADFLSPGSYEQYFGPGTRLTVT.